These 28 T cell receptor beta chains were all obtained from the same sample, sequenced in a study of blood T cell repertoires in COVID-19. The assay was immunoSEQ multiplex PCR, and TCRdb's table has in-frame clones only and misses some. The table lists more than 200,000 clones, approximately 86% of them singletons, with roughly 1.8% in the top ten. Material: peripheral blood. The receptors originated from a man aged 30-40 years with active or convalescent COVID-19.

The CDR3 bases are TGCGCCAGCAGCCAAGGTCGGCAGCTGACGGGCTATGGCTACACCTTC. It is translated as CASSQGRQLTGYGYTF. The chain combines TRBV4-3 with TRBJ1-2; D gene uncertain. This CDR3 contains 16 residues. The V gene lost 1 base and the J gene lost 4 bases, with 16 bases spanning the gap. The germline V gene encodes CDR1 LGHNA and CDR2 YSLEER.

The V gene is TRBV4-1, the J gene TRBJ2-1; 13 bases map to TRBD2. The CDR3 runs to 20 residues. V lost 3 bases and J lost 7; bases outside the gene matches: 18. In germline, CDR1 is MGHRA, CDR2 YSYEKL. The CDR3 here is CASSQGRLAGGEGFLNEQFF. CDR3 in DNA: TGCGCCAGCAGCCAGGGTCGACTAGCGGGGGGCGAGGGGTTTCTAAATGAGCAGTTCTTC.

Here the CDR3 DNA reads TGTGCCTGGAGAGCCACAGGGGGGAACACTGAAGCTTTCTTT. Amino acids: CAWRATGGNTEAFF. This rearrangement joins TRBV30 to TRBJ1-1; 8 bases map to TRBD1. The CDR3 runs to 14 residues. J was trimmed by 1 base and V by 3 bases; bases with no gene match: 4. Germline CDR1 reads GTSNPN; CDR2 reads SVGIG (reference sequence).

The CDR3 here is CAWSPWTGGAPEAFF. CDR3 DNA sequence: TGTGCCTGGAGTCCCTGGACAGGGGGCGCCCCTGAAGCTTTCTTT. The V gene is TRBV30, the J gene TRBJ1-1; TRBD1 aligns across 11 bases. CDR1 GTSNPN and CDR2 SVGIG come from the germline V gene (reference sequence). CDR3 length: 15 residues. Trimming took 2 bases from V and 6 from J; bases not matched to a gene: 8.

V usage is TRBV27 and J usage is TRBJ1-1; D is possibly TRBD1 (6 bases). CDR3 length: 13 residues. V lost 6 bases and J lost 6, with 14 bases in between. Per germline, CDR1 MNHEY and CDR2 SMNVEV (reference sequence). The CDR3 reads CASRGGGIAEAFF. Here the CDR3 DNA reads TGTGCCAGCAGGGGAGGGGGTATCGCTGAAGCTTTCTTT.

CDR3 sequence (DNA): TGTGCCAGCAGCGGGAACGACAGGGAGTACGAGCAGTACTTC. Translating it yields CASSGNDREYEQYF. V and J are TRBV5-4 and TRBJ2-7; TRBD1 aligns across 7 bases. The junction had 8 bases not matched to a gene; V was cut back by 4 bases and J by 4 bases. Germline V gene sequence: CDR1 SGHNT, CDR2 YYREEE (reference sequence). The CDR3 extends over 14 amino acids.

The J gene is TRBJ1-5, the V gene TRBV19; 8 positions match TRBD1. This CDR3 is 15 amino acids long. Unmatched junction bases numbered 9, after V lost 10 bases and J lost 1 base. Germline V CDR1 and CDR2: LNHDA, SQIVND (reference sequence). In nucleotides, the CDR3 is TGTGCCACTCTTATTGGGACAGGCAGCAATCAGCCCCAGCATTTT. Protein product: CATLIGTGSNQPQHF.

The gene calls are TRBV6-5 and TRBJ1-1, with unresolved D. Germline CDR1 reads MNHEY; CDR2 reads SVGAGI. With 5 bases removed from V and 0 bases from J, the gap between germline ends came to 13 bases. There are 15 residues in the CDR3. CDR3 sequence: CASSSREGMNTEAFF. DNA for the CDR3: TGTGCCAGCAGTAGTCGGGAGGGAATGAACACTGAAGCTTTCTTT.

The V gene is TRBV5-1, the J gene TRBJ2-3; TRBD1 agrees at 8 bases. Unmatched junction bases numbered 7, after V lost 5 bases and J lost 5 bases. Per germline, CDR1 SGHRS and CDR2 YFSETQ. The CDR3 length is 14 residues. This chain's CDR3 is CASSLDRALDTQYF. CDR3 in DNA: TGCGCCAGCAGTCTGGACAGGGCACTAGATACGCAGTATTTT.

The chain carries TRBV29-1 and TRBJ2-7; D possibly corresponds to TRBD1 (5 bases). Trimming took 6 bases from V and 2 from J, leaving 20 bases between them. CDR3 length: 15 amino acids. Germline values: CDR1 SQVTM, CDR2 ANQGSEA. The CDR3 here is CSVESGHDLTYEQYF. In DNA form, the CDR3 reads TGCAGCGTGGAGTCAGGACACGATCTGACCTACGAGCAGTACTTC.

A single count supports this clone. The chain links TRBV7-6 to TRBJ1-1, with a tentative D call TRBD1 (6 bases). Germline V gene data show CDR1 as SGHVS and CDR2 as FNYEAQ. The V end was cut by 4 bases, the J end by 2 bases, with 14 bases between. The CDR3 loop spans 15 amino acids. The CDR3: CASSSKTGLNTEAFF. Here the CDR3 DNA reads TGTGCCAGCAGCTCGAAGACAGGATTAAACACTGAAGCTTTCTTT.

This CDR3 is CATRPGTLPSGANVLTF. The CDR3 DNA follows: TGTGCCACCAGGCCAGGGACTCTCCCCTCTGGGGCCAACGTCCTGACTTTC. The chain employs TRBV15 and TRBJ2-6, with TRBD2 as a possible D gene (6 bases). V lost 6 bases and J lost 0, with 15 bases in between. CDR3 length equals 17 residues. Germline CDR1 reads LNHNV; CDR2 reads YYDKDF (reference sequence).

The genes are TRBV20-1 and TRBJ1-1; D is unresolved. CDR3 size: 11 residues. V was shortened by 4 bases and J by 5 bases, with 8 bases between the two germline ends. Germline V gives CDR1 DFQATT, CDR2 SNEGSKA (reference sequence). The CDR3 loop reads CSATRGTEAFF. In DNA, the CDR3 is TGCAGTGCTACACGAGGGACTGAAGCTTTCTTT.

The chain links TRBV6-2 or TRBV6-3 to TRBJ2-3, with a possible D match to TRBD2 (6 bases). Trimming removed 0 bases at V and 7 bases at J, with 8 bases between. The CDR3 is 13 amino acids. The germline CDR1 and CDR2 sequences are MNHEY and SVGEGT. CDR3 amino acids: CASSYSGGNTQYF. The DNA for the CDR3 is TGTGCCAGCAGTTACTCGGGAGGTAATACGCAGTATTTT.

V gene TRBV15 combines with J gene TRBJ1-2, with D perhaps TRBD1 (6 bases). Per the germline V gene, CDR1 is LNHNV and CDR2 is YYDKDF (reference sequence). The CDR3 extends over 14 amino acids. The V gene lost 2 bases and the J gene lost 8 bases, with 15 bases spanning the gap. Here the CDR3 DNA reads TGTGCCACCAGCAGACCTTTGGGGGGGCGAGGCTACACCTTC. As protein: CATSRPLGGRGYTF.

The chain employs TRBV12-3 or TRBV12-4 and TRBJ2-7; D unresolved. V lost 5 bases to trimming and J lost 2 bases, with 10 bases between them. The CDR3 has 13 residues. CDR3 protein: CASSQHMPYEQYF. In DNA form, the CDR3 reads TGTGCCAGCAGTCAACATATGCCCTACGAGCAGTACTTC.

The V call is TRBV4-1, the J call TRBJ1-2, with a possible D match to TRBD1 (5 bases). This CDR3 has 16 amino acids. Deletions cut 0 bases from V and 0 bases from J, with 11 bases between. Germline CDR1 is MGHRA and CDR2 is YSYEKL. The CDR3 nucleotides are TGCGCCAGCAGCCAAGATCGGACAAGTTCTAACTATGGCTACACCTTC. Translated, it gives CASSQDRTSSNYGYTF.

V is TRBV5-8 and J is TRBJ1-2; the D is unclear. Germline assignment: CDR1 SGHTS and CDR2 YDEGEE. V was shortened by 7 bases and J by 2 bases, with 6 bases between the two germline ends. This CDR3 has 11 residues. The chain's CDR3 is CASGGNYGYTF. The CDR3 DNA reads as TGTGCCAGCGGCGGGAACTATGGCTACACCTTC.

The rearrangement links TRBV6-4 to TRBJ2-2; D is perhaps TRBD2 (5 bases). V shed 6 bases and J shed 5 bases, with 13 bases lying between them. The germline gives CDR1 MRHNA, CDR2 SNTAGT. CDR3 length: 14 residues. The CDR3, as DNA: TGTGCCAGCAGCCGCGACGGCGGGACCGGGGAGCTGTTTTTT. Translation: CASSRDGGTGELFF.

The chain recombines TRBV24-1 with TRBJ2-2; D uncertain. Germline CDR1 is KGHDR and CDR2 is SFDVKD. The CDR3 loop spans 14 amino acids. V was trimmed by 4 bases and J by 0 bases, leaving 5 bases between them. The CDR3 loop is CATSEASNTGELFF. The CDR3 DNA sequence: TGTGCCACCAGTGAGGCCTCGAACACCGGGGAGCTGTTTTTT.

CDR3 in DNA: TGTGCCAGCCTATCGGACAGGGGGAATACTGAAGCTTTCTTT. Protein sequence: CASLSDRGNTEAFF. This sequence joins TRBV18 and TRBJ1-1; 10 bases line up with TRBD1. V lost 8 bases and J lost 5; bases outside the gene matches: 8. Germline CDR1 is KGHSH and CDR2 is LQKENI. CDR3 length equals 14 residues.

This chain joins TRBV27 and TRBJ2-1, with 7 bases aligning to TRBD2. This CDR3 is built from 15 residues. V lost 0 bases and J lost 8; bases outside the gene matches: 7. Germline V gene data show CDR1 as MNHEY and CDR2 as SMNVEV (reference sequence). The CDR3 protein is CASSLSGGILDEQFF. The CDR3 DNA sequence: TGTGCCAGCAGTTTATCGGGGGGGATTTTAGATGAGCAGTTCTTC.

V gene TRBV5-6 combines with J gene TRBJ1-1; 7 bases agree with TRBD1. Germline V lookup: CDR1 SGHDT, CDR2 YYEEEE. The CDR3 has 15 residues. The V segment lost 3 bases and the J segment 1 base; nucleotides outside the gene matches: 6. The CDR3 nucleotides are TGTGCCAGCAGCTCCACAGGGGCTCCGAACACTGAAGCTTTCTTT. Translated, it gives CASSSTGAPNTEAFF.

This clone has just one count. The rearrangement links TRBV5-1 to TRBJ2-3; no reliable D call. Trimming cost V 2 bases and J 5 bases, with 12 bases left between them. The germline gives CDR1 SGHRS, CDR2 YFSETQ. This CDR3 is 14 amino acids long. The CDR3: CASSLNHLRDTQYF. CDR3 DNA: TGCGCCAGCAGCTTAAACCACCTAAGAGATACGCAGTATTTT.

The V call is TRBV7-8, the J call TRBJ1-2; 9 bases agree with TRBD1. This CDR3 is 16 amino acids long. The ends lost 5 bases at V and 0 bases at J; junction bases unmatched: 7. Germline assignment: CDR1 SGHVS and CDR2 FQNEAQ. The CDR3, as DNA: TGTGCCAGCAGCATACGGACAGGGGCAGCTAACTATGGCTACACCTTC. Translation gives CASSIRTGAANYGYTF.

CDR3 amino acids: CATSGDRGRNQPQHF. Here the CDR3 DNA reads TGTGCCACCTCCGGGGACAGGGGAAGAAATCAGCCCCAGCATTTT. The chain uses TRBV6-6 and TRBJ1-5, with TRBD1 matching 10 bases. Germline CDR1 MNHNY, CDR2 SVGAGI (reference sequence). Trimming took 10 bases from V and 4 from J; bases not matched to a gene: 10. CDR3 length: 15 residues.

V usage is TRBV2 and J usage is TRBJ2-7, with TRBD2 matching over 7 bases. The CDR3 extends over 15 amino acids. Trimming at V came to 0 bases and at J to 6 bases, leaving 8 bases not matched to a gene. Germline loops: CDR1 SNHLY, CDR2 FYNNEI. The chain's CDR3 is CASSEAARLAGEQYF. The CDR3 DNA reads as TGTGCCAGCAGTGAAGCTGCTAGACTAGCAGGCGAGCAGTACTTC.

The rearrangement joins TRBV27 to TRBJ1-2; tentative D call: TRBD1 (6 bases). The CDR3 runs to 14 residues. Trimming shortened V by 0 bases and J by 7 bases, and 12 bases separated the two germline ends. Germline V gene sequence: CDR1 MNHEY, CDR2 SMNVEV (reference sequence). The CDR3 DNA follows: TGTGCCAGCAGTTTATCGGCAGGGGTATCTGGCTACACCTTC. Its protein is CASSLSAGVSGYTF.